Detailed here is one T cell receptor beta chain. Investigators took ten milliliters of peripheral blood from every donor. The CDR3 extends over 14 amino acids. The V and J ends lost 3 bases and 7 bases, in that order; junction bases with no gene match: 3. CDR1 and CDR2 from the germline V gene are SGDLS and YYNGEE. The authors ran a second PCR of about 6 to 12 cycles using a sample-barcoded 5' primer and a J-beta primer mix. From each sample, at least 3 million paired-end reads containing CDR3 were obtained. MiXCR, run by TCRdb on the 5' RACE reads, gives a single entry per CDR3 protein. The repertoire has approximately 1.5 million distinct CDR3 sequences, 40% to 45% of them found once; the top ten carry about 4.1%. The sample comes from a study of blood T cells in healthy people across ages.

The sample was blood. This TCR came from a woman aged 18-30 years in good health. The chain uses TRBV9 and TRBJ2-3; 12 nucleotides align to TRBD1. The CDR3 coding sequence is TGTGCCAGCAGCGGCCGGGACAGGGGGCATACGCAGTATTTT. Residues: CASSGRDRGHTQYF.